These 14 T cell receptor beta chains came from one sample sequenced in a study of blood T cell repertoires in COVID-19. Data came from immunoSEQ multiplex PCR; TCRdb stores just in-frame clones and leaves some out. The table records some 130,000 clones, about 88% of them present only once. The sample taken for sequencing was peripheral blood. The source is a man aged 55 to 70 with COVID-19, enrolled during active disease.

The gene calls are TRBV11-2 and TRBJ2-1; 7 bases align to TRBD2. This CDR3 has 13 residues. Trimming cost V 5 bases and J 10 bases; bases outside gene matches: 8. CDR1 SGHAT and CDR2 FQNNGV come from the germline V gene. In DNA, the CDR3 is TGTGCCAGCAGCACCTCTAGCGGTCTGGAGCAGTTCTTC. This sequence encodes CASSTSSGLEQFF.

V gene TRBV3-1 (or the pseudogene TRBV3-2) combines with J gene TRBJ2-1; 14 bases line up with TRBD2. The germline gives CDR1 LGHDT, CDR2 YNNKEL (reference sequence). CDR3 length equals 16 residues. J was trimmed by 2 bases and V by 3 bases; bases with no gene match: 0. The CDR3, as DNA: TGTGCCAGCAGCCAGACTAGCGGGAGGGCCTACAATGAGCAGTTCTTC. Amino acid sequence: CASSQTSGRAYNEQFF.

This chain connects TRBV2 to TRBJ2-2; possibly TRBD2 for D (6 bases). Germline values: CDR1 SNHLY, CDR2 FYNNEI. CDR3 size: 15 residues. V lost 1 base and J lost 5, with 11 bases in between. The CDR3 nucleotides read TGTGCCAGCAGTGAAGAGCGGGCGGGGACCGGGGAGCTGTTTTTT. Its protein product is CASSEERAGTGELFF.

V usage is TRBV11-3 and J usage is TRBJ2-2, with 8 bases matching TRBD1. CDR3 length: 16 residues. CDR1 is SGHNT, CDR2 YENEEA, per germline. The V segment lost 4 bases and the J segment 6 bases; nucleotides outside the gene matches: 10. CDR3 residues: CASSSGRTGQAGELFF. The CDR3 DNA is TGTGCCAGCAGCTCAGGCCGGACAGGGCAGGCCGGGGAGCTGTTTTTT.

The CDR3 reads CASTQGVTYEQYF. The CDR3, as DNA: TGTGCCAGCACCCAGGGGGTAACCTACGAGCAGTACTTC. V is TRBV6-6 and J is TRBJ2-7, with 7 nucleotides matching TRBD1. The ends lost 7 bases at V and 2 bases at J; junction bases unmatched: 5. CDR3 length: 13 residues. Germline lookup yields CDR1 MNHNY and CDR2 SVGAGI (reference sequence).

CDR3 coding DNA: TGCGCCAGCAGCACGACTAGCGGGAGGTCCGAAGGGGTCGGGGAGCTGTTTTTT. Protein: CASSTTSGRSEGVGELFF. The gene calls are TRBV5-1 and TRBJ2-2, with 13 bases aligning to TRBD2. V lost 4 bases, J lost 7 bases, and 13 bases stayed unmatched. The CDR3 loop spans 18 amino acids. Per the germline V gene, CDR1 is SGHRS and CDR2 is YFSETQ.

CDR3 coding DNA: TGTGCCAGCAGCTTGGGCCCGGGACAGCCCTACGAGCAGTACTTC. The encoded protein is CASSLGPGQPYEQYF. The chain uses TRBV7-2 and TRBJ2-7, with 7 bases matching TRBD1. The germline gives CDR1 SGHTA, CDR2 FQGNSA. There are 15 residues in the CDR3. V shed 3 bases and J 2 bases; nucleotides not matched to a gene: 7.

The chain uses TRBV7-2 and TRBJ2-1; 9 positions match TRBD1. CDR1 and CDR2 (germline): SGHTA, FQGNSA. The length of the CDR3 is 13 residues. The trim removed 1 base at V and 9 bases at J, leaving 1 base unmatched. CDR3 sequence (DNA): TGTGCCAGCAGCTTAGGACAGGGGGGTGAGCAGTTCTTC. Translating it yields CASSLGQGGEQFF.

The chain joins TRBV10-2 to TRBJ2-3, with 8 bases identical to TRBD1. Germline trimming cut 3 bases from V and 3 bases from J; bases unmatched to any gene: 5. CDR3 length equals 15 residues. Germline CDR1 WSHSY, CDR2 SAAADI. The CDR3 bases are TGCGCCAGCAGTGACCGGGACAGGTCGACAGATACGCAGTATTTT. The encoded protein is CASSDRDRSTDTQYF.

The rearrangement joins TRBV9 to TRBJ2-1; the match to TRBD2 covers 10 bases. Germline lookup yields CDR1 SGDLS and CDR2 YYNGEE. Losses at the gene ends were 4 bases for V and 8 bases for J; bases not matched to a gene: 3. There are 13 residues in the CDR3. In DNA, the CDR3 is TGTGCCAGCAGCTGGACTAGCGGCGATGAGCAGTTCTTC. Residues: CASSWTSGDEQFF.

This chain links TRBV6-5 with TRBJ1-5; D is unclear. V was trimmed by 6 bases and J by 1 base, leaving 7 bases between them. The CDR3 is 13 amino acids. The germline V gene encodes CDR1 MNHEY and CDR2 SVGAGI. The CDR3 is CASSRVSNQPQHF. DNA of the CDR3: TGTGCCAGCAGCCGTGTGAGCAATCAGCCCCAGCATTTT.

This clone appeared a single time. This CDR3 is also generated by other DNA sequences in the sample. The J gene is TRBJ1-1, the V gene TRBV6-2 or TRBV6-3, with D possibly TRBD1 on 5 matching bases. Germline-derived CDR1 and CDR2 are MNHEY and SVGEGT. V gave up 4 bases and J gave up 1 base, with 7 bases separating them. There are 13 residues in the CDR3. CDR3 sequence (DNA): TGTGCCAGCAGTTTTACAGGGAACACTGAAGCTTTCTTT. Translation: CASSFTGNTEAFF.

The chain uses TRBV4-2 and TRBJ2-7, with TRBD1 identical over 8 bases. This CDR3 spans 15 amino acids. The germline V gene encodes CDR1 LGHNA and CDR2 YNFKEQ. J gave up 1 base and V 2 bases, and 4 bases lay outside the gene matches. CDR3 region: CASSQQTGVSYEQYF. DNA for the CDR3: TGTGCCAGCAGCCAACAGACAGGGGTGTCCTACGAGCAGTACTTC.

The chain recombines TRBV7-6 with TRBJ1-1, with 8 positions matching TRBD1. The CDR3 has 14 amino acids. Losses at the gene ends were 5 bases for V and 5 bases for J; bases not matched to a gene: 7. Germline lookup yields CDR1 SGHVS and CDR2 FNYEAQ. CDR3 nucleotide sequence: TGTGCCAGCAGCCTTACAGGGGGTGAAACTGAAGCTTTCTTT. The encoded protein is CASSLTGGETEAFF. Based on the CDR3 plus reference TRBV7-6 and TRBJ1-1, the full variable domain is GAGVSQSPRYKVTKRGQDVALRCDPISGHVSLYWYRQALGQGPEFLTYFNYEAQQDKSGLPNDRFSAERPEGSISTLTIQRTEQRDSAMYRCASSLTGGETEAFFGQGTRLTVV.